The 7 T cell receptor beta chains in this list originate from one sample, sequenced in a study of blood T cell repertoires in COVID-19. Only in-frame clones appear in the TCRdb table, and some are missing; sequencing was by immunoSEQ multiplex PCR. The table shows 200,000 to 300,000 clones, with roughly 84% occurring only once. Sequencing was performed on peripheral blood. Every receptor here comes from a woman between 35 and 50 years old who had recovered from COVID-19.

This chain links TRBV6-5 with TRBJ2-1; D not resolved. V was clipped by 6 bases and J by 0 bases, with 12 bases between them. The CDR3 consists of 15 residues. Germline V CDR1 and CDR2: MNHEY, SVGAGI. The CDR3 loop reads CASRQSLSSYNEQFF. The CDR3 nucleotides read TGTGCCAGCAGGCAATCCCTTAGCTCCTACAATGAGCAGTTCTTC.

This chain links TRBV5-1 with TRBJ2-2; no definite D call. V was cut by 0 bases and J by 9 bases, with 12 bases left in between. The CDR3 consists of 14 residues. Germline V gene sequence: CDR1 SGHRS, CDR2 YFSETQ. The CDR3 sequence is CASSLGPPSRELFF. CDR3 DNA sequence: TGCGCCAGCAGCTTGGGTCCTCCTTCCCGGGAGCTGTTTTTT. Filled out from reference TRBV5-1 and TRBJ2-2, the complete variable domain reads KAGVTQTPRYLIKTRGQQVTLSCSPISGHRSVSWYQQTPGQGLQFLFEYFSETQRNKGNFPGRFSGRQFSNSRSEMNVSTLELGDSALYLCASSLGPPSRELFFGEGSRLTVL.

V gene TRBV5-1 combines with J gene TRBJ2-7, with a tentative D call TRBD1 (6 bases). The ends were cut back, 4 bases at V and 4 bases at J, with 9 bases in the middle. Germline CDR1 is SGHRS and CDR2 is YFSETQ. This CDR3 has 12 residues. The CDR3 nucleotides are TGCGCCAGCAGCGAACAGGGATACGAGCAGTACTTC. Its protein is CASSEQGYEQYF.

The chain has TRBV7-6 and TRBJ1-4, with 10 bases aligning to TRBD1. V lost 3 bases and J lost 8; bases outside the gene matches: 9. Germline loops: CDR1 SGHVS, CDR2 FNYEAQ. The CDR3 spans 16 residues. The CDR3 nucleotides read TGTGCCAGCAGCTTTAAGGACAGGGGGGATGGAGAAAAACTGTTTTTT. It is translated as CASSFKDRGDGEKLFF.

The chain uses TRBV7-9 and TRBJ2-1; D not resolved. Trimming took off 3 bases at V and 8 bases at J, with 11 bases between the two ends. The germline CDR1 and CDR2 sequences are SEHNR and FQNEAQ (reference sequence). The CDR3 totals 13 residues. CDR3 nucleotide sequence: TGTGCCAGCAGCTTCGCAGGCCCCCATGAGCAGTTCTTC. This codes for CASSFAGPHEQFF.

This clone was counted once. The genes are TRBV28 and TRBJ1-1; D possibly corresponds to TRBD1 (6 bases). Germline-derived CDR1 and CDR2 are MDHEN and SYDVKM. The V and J ends lost 5 bases and 5 bases respectively, with 15 bases between them. The CDR3 is 14 residues long. Written as DNA, the CDR3 is TGTGCCAGCAGTACAGGACAGTTTGGGACTGAAGCTTTCTTT. Encoded protein: CASSTGQFGTEAFF. Looking up the rest from reference TRBV28 and TRBJ1-1 gives the full variable domain: DVKVTQSSRYLVKRTGEKVFLECVQDMDHENMFWYRQDPGLGLRLIYFSYDVKMKEKGDIPEGYSVSREKKERFSLILESASTNQTSMYLCASSTGQFGTEAFFGQGTRLTVV.

This clone was seen a handful of times. V is TRBV7-6 and J is TRBJ1-2; maybe TRBD1 (6 bases). Germline lookup yields CDR1 SGHVS and CDR2 FNYEAQ. This CDR3 comprises 13 residues. V shed 5 bases and J shed 6 bases, with 13 bases lying between them. DNA for the CDR3: TGTGCCAGCAGCCACAGGGAAAAGGATGGCTACACCTTC. Its translation: CASSHREKDGYTF.